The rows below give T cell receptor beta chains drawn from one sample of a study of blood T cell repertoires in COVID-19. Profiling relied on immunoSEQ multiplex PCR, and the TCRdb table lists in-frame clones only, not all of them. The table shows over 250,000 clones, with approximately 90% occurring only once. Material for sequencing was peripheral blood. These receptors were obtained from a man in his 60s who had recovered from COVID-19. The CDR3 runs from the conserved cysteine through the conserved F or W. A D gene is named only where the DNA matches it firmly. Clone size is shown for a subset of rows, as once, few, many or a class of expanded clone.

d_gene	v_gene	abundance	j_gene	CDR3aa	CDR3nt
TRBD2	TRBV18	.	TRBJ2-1	CASSRGLAYSYNEQFF	TGTGCCAGCTCACGAGGACTAGCGTATTCCTACAATGAGCAGTTCTTC
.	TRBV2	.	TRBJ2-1	CASRNRESRRKYNEQFF	TGTGCCAGCAGAAACAGGGAATCAAGAAGAAAATACAATGAGCAGTTCTTC
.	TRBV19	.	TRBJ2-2	CASRSAGDTGELFF	TGTGCCAGTCGGAGTGCAGGGGACACCGGGGAGCTGTTTTTT
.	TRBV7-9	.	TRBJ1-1	CASSFSGVRTEAFF	TGTGCCAGCAGCTTCTCAGGGGTTAGGACTGAAGCTTTCTTT
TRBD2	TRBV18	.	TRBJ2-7	CASSPLSGGHSYEQYF	TGTGCCAGCTCACCACTGAGCGGGGGGCACTCCTACGAGCAGTACTTC
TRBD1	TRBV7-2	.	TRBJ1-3	CASSRDRVNTIYF	TGTGCCAGCAGCAGGGACAGGGTTAACACCATATATTTT
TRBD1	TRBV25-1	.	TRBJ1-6	CASSLTGYNSPLHF	TGTGCCAGCAGTCTGACAGGGTACAATTCACCCCTCCACTTT
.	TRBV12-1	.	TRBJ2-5	CAMPGSLPGLIVETQYF	TGTGCCATGCCGGGGTCCCTACCGGGTCTGATTGTGGAGACCCAGTACTTC
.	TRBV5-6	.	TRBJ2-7	CASSFGGRRDEQYF	TGTGCCAGCAGCTTCGGGGGGCGCAGGGACGAGCAGTACTTC
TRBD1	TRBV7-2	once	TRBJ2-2	CASSHRQGANTGELFF	TGTGCCAGCAGCCATAGACAGGGGGCGAACACCGGGGAGCTGTTTTTT
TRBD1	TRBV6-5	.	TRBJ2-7	CASRSGQGADYEQYF	TGTGCCAGCAGGAGCGGTCAGGGGGCTGACTACGAGCAGTACTTC
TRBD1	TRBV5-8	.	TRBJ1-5	CASSPGQGLSNQPQHF	TGTGCCAGCAGCCCGGGACAGGGATTGAGCAATCAGCCCCAGCATTTT
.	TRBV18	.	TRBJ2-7	CASSPILEQYF	TGTGCCAGCTCACCAATTCTCGAGCAGTACTTC
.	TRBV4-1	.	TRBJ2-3	CASSQARDSRDTQYF	TGCGCCAGCAGCCAAGCCCGGGACTCCCGAGATACGCAGTATTTT
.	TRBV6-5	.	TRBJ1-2	CASSPTWAGLGGATF	TGTGCCAGCAGTCCTACGTGGGCAGGGTTAGGTGGGGCCACCTTC
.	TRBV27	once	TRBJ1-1	CASSFWGSTEAFF	TGTGCCAGCAGTTTCTGGGGCTCCACTGAAGCTTTCTTT
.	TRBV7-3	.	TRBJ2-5	CASSLTPGLETQYF	TGTGCCAGCAGCTTAACGCCGGGGTTAGAGACCCAGTACTTC
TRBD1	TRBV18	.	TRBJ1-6	CASSRDSGNSPLHF	TGTGCCAGCTCACGGGACAGTGGTAATTCACCCCTCCACTTT
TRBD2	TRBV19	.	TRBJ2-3	CASRIEASGGPDTQYF	TGTGCCAGTAGAATTGAGGCTAGCGGGGGCCCAGATACGCAGTATTTT
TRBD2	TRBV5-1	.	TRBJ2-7	CASSMREGAYEQYF	TGCGCCAGCAGCATGAGGGAGGGAGCCTACGAGCAGTACTTC
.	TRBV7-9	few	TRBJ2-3	CASSFSGTSTDTQYF	TGTGCCAGCAGCTTTTCGGGGACAAGCACAGATACGCAGTATTTT
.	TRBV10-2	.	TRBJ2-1	CASKNRAIENEQFF	TGCGCCAGCAAGAACAGGGCTATCGAGAATGAGCAGTTCTTC
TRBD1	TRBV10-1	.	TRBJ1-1	CASSERQGSTEAFF	TGCGCCAGCAGTGAGAGACAGGGAAGCACTGAAGCTTTCTTT
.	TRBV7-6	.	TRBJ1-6	CASSPQQSSYNSPLHF	TGTGCCAGCAGCCCACAGCAGAGCTCCTATAATTCACCCCTCCACTTT
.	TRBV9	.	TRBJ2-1	CASSVNLGGHNEQFF	TGTGCCAGCAGCGTTAATCTCGGGGGGCACAATGAGCAGTTCTTC
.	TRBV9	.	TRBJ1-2	CASSPSGNNYGYTF	TGTGCCAGCAGCCCTTCGGGAAATAACTATGGCTACACCTTC
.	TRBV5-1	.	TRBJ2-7	CASSLDNSAYEQYF	TGCGCCAGCAGCTTGGACAATTCCGCCTACGAGCAGTACTTC
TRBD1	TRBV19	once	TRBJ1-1	CASSIGQGSTEAFF	TGTGCCAGTAGTATCGGACAGGGGAGTACTGAAGCTTTCTTT
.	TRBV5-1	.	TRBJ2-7	CASSLGGEQYF	TGCGCCAGCAGCTTAGGGGGTGAGCAGTACTTC
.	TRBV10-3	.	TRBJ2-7	CAISTGSNYEQYF	TGTGCCATCAGTACAGGATCTAACTACGAGCAGTACTTC
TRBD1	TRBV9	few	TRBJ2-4	CASSVTGDAKNIQYF	TGTGCCAGCAGCGTCACAGGGGACGCCAAAAACATTCAGTACTTC
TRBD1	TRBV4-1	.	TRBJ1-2	CASSQGTGLGYTF	TGCGCCAGCAGCCAAGGGACAGGGCTCGGCTACACCTTC
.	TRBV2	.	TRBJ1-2	CASSAQGNYGYTF	TGTGCCAGCAGTGCACAGGGTAACTATGGCTACACCTTC
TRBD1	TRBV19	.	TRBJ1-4	CASSIDRQGGATNEKLFF	TGTGCCAGTAGTATAGACCGACAGGGCGGTGCAACTAATGAAAAACTGTTTTTT
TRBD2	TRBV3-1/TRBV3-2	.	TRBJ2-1	CASSHRLAGEQFF	TGTGCCAGCAGCCACCGACTAGCGGGGGAGCAGTTCTTC
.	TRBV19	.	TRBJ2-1	CASSIAPADYNEQFF	TGTGCCAGTAGTATAGCCCCAGCGGACTACAATGAGCAGTTCTTC
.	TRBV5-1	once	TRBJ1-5	CASSLEGGYQPQHF	TGCGCCAGCAGCTTGGAGGGGGGGTATCAGCCCCAGCATTTT